Presented here are 14 T cell receptor beta chains from one specimen sequenced in a study of blood T cell repertoires in COVID-19. Libraries were prepared by immunoSEQ multiplex PCR; TCRdb keeps only in-frame clonotypes and omits some of them. The table lists more than 200,000 clones, 80% to 85% of them singletons. The sequenced sample consisted of peripheral blood. These receptor sequences come from a woman of 80 years or more with COVID-19, enrolled during active disease.

The chain is built from TRBV9 and TRBJ2-7; 12 bases fit TRBD1. Losses at the gene ends were 3 bases for V and 3 bases for J; bases not matched to a gene: 4. CDR1 SGDLS and CDR2 YYNGEE come from the germline V gene. This CDR3 region has 15 residues. CDR3: CASSAGTGGVYEQYF. CDR3 nucleotide sequence: TGTGCCAGCAGCGCCGGGACAGGGGGCGTCTACGAGCAGTACTTC.

The rearrangement uses TRBV30 and TRBJ2-4; 13 nucleotides agree with TRBD2. Looked up from germline, CDR1 is GTSNPN and CDR2 is SVGIG (reference sequence). CDR3 length: 20 amino acids. V lost 2 bases, J lost 1 base, and 14 bases stayed unmatched. The CDR3 DNA is TGTGCCTGGAGTTTCCAGACTAGCGGGAGGTTCTTTGAGGCCAAAAACATTCAGTACTTC. This encodes CAWSFQTSGRFFEAKNIQYF.

V and J are TRBV7-6 and TRBJ2-2; D not resolved. V was cut by 5 bases and J by 1 base, with 11 bases left in between. This CDR3 spans 15 amino acids. Germline lookup yields CDR1 SGHVS and CDR2 FNYEAQ. CDR3: CASSPLQLNTGELFF. The CDR3, as DNA: TGTGCCAGCAGCCCTCTCCAACTGAACACCGGGGAGCTGTTTTTT. Full variable domain (remainder filled in from reference TRBV7-6 and TRBJ2-2): GAGVSQSPRYKVTKRGQDVALRCDPISGHVSLYWYRQALGQGPEFLTYFNYEAQQDKSGLPNDRFSAERPEGSISTLTIQRTEQRDSAMYRCASSPLQLNTGELFFGEGSRLTVL.

V usage is TRBV5-1 and J usage is TRBJ2-1; tentatively, D is TRBD1 (6 bases). Germline-derived CDR1 and CDR2 are SGHRS and YFSETQ. The V end lost 9 bases, the J end lost 3 bases, and 13 bases lay between the germline ends. The CDR3 totals 13 residues. As DNA, the CDR3 is TGCGCCACCCGACGGACAGTCTACAATGAGCAGTTCTTC. Translated: CATRRTVYNEQFF.

The rearrangement joins TRBV19 to TRBJ2-1; 7 bases map to TRBD2. This CDR3 has 15 residues. The V segment lost 4 bases and the J segment 2 bases; nucleotides outside the gene matches: 5. Germline V gene data show CDR1 as LNHDA and CDR2 as SQIVND (reference sequence). The CDR3 coding sequence is TGTGCCAGTAGTAGGGCGGGGGTCCCCTACAATGAGCAGTTCTTC. Translated, it gives CASSRAGVPYNEQFF.

The V and J genes are TRBV19 and TRBJ1-4; D is perhaps TRBD1 (6 bases). This CDR3 has 15 amino acids. V lost 5 bases to trimming and J lost 1 base, with 11 bases between them. Germline V gives CDR1 LNHDA, CDR2 SQIVND (reference sequence). The CDR3: CASSPGQQTNEKLFF. CDR3 coding DNA: TGTGCCAGTAGTCCCGGACAGCAAACTAATGAAAAACTGTTTTTT.

The chain joins TRBV27 to TRBJ1-2; 7 bases map to TRBD1. Trimming at V came to 6 bases and at J to 8 bases, leaving 9 bases not matched to a gene. Germline V lookup: CDR1 MNHEY, CDR2 SMNVEV (reference sequence). This CDR3 comprises 13 residues. CDR3 in DNA: TGTGCCAGCAGGGACGAGGGGGCGCGAGGCTACACCTTC. Translating it yields CASRDEGARGYTF.

The chain couples TRBV12-5 to TRBJ1-2; 8 bases match TRBD1. CDR1 is LGHNT and CDR2 is FRNRAP in the germline V gene. The trim removed 6 bases at V and 1 base at J, leaving 7 bases unmatched. There are 15 residues in the CDR3. CDR3: CASGPQGAINYGYTF. The DNA for the CDR3 is TGTGCTAGTGGACCCCAGGGGGCGATTAACTATGGCTACACCTTC. Drawing the rest from reference TRBV12-5 and TRBJ1-2, the complete variable domain is DARVTQTPRHKVTEMGQEVTMRCQPILGHNTVFWYRQTMMQGLELLAYFRNRAPLDDSGMPKDRFSAEMPDATLATLKIQPSEPRDSAVYFCASGPQGAINYGYTFGSGTRLTVV.

The V gene is TRBV10-3, the J gene TRBJ1-1, with D perhaps matching TRBD1 (5 bases). V lost 3 bases to trimming and J lost 5 bases, with 13 bases between them. CDR3 size: 14 residues. Germline V gene sequence: CDR1 ENHRY, CDR2 SYGVKD. The CDR3 sequence is CAISERGLETEAFF. The CDR3 DNA follows: TGTGCCATCAGTGAAAGGGGATTAGAAACTGAAGCTTTCTTT.

This clone appeared once. The gene calls are TRBV3-1 (or the pseudogene TRBV3-2) and TRBJ2-3, with TRBD2 as a possible D gene (5 bases). V was trimmed by 1 base and J by 6 bases, leaving 14 bases between them. Germline values: CDR1 LGHDT, CDR2 YNNKEL (reference sequence). The CDR3 runs 15 residues. CDR3 sequence: CASSQVASADDTQYF. In DNA, the CDR3 is TGTGCCAGCAGCCAAGTAGCGTCCGCGGACGATACGCAGTATTTT.

Only one count was recorded for this clone. The J gene is TRBJ1-2, the V gene TRBV6-5, with TRBD1 as a possible D gene (5 bases). The CDR3 loop spans 12 amino acids. Germline CDR1 reads MNHEY; CDR2 reads SVGAGI. V lost 4 bases and J lost 8, with 11 bases in between. CDR3 protein: CASSSAGQGYTF. For the CDR3, the DNA is TGTGCCAGCAGTTCCGCAGGGCAGGGCTACACCTTC.

The V call is TRBV11-2, the J call TRBJ1-6, with 7 positions matching TRBD1. Germline-derived CDR1 and CDR2 are SGHAT and FQNNGV. This CDR3 is built from 15 residues. The ends lost 0 bases at V and 10 bases at J; junction bases unmatched: 6. This CDR3 reads CASSLEGTENSPLHF. CDR3 DNA: TGTGCCAGCAGCTTAGAAGGGACAGAGAACTCACCCCTCCACTTT.

The J gene is TRBJ1-4, the V gene TRBV10-2; no definite D call. Germline CDR1 WSHSY, CDR2 SAAADI. CDR3 length equals 14 residues. Trimming shortened V by 0 bases and J by 8 bases, and 10 bases separated the two germline ends. The CDR3 loop is CASSESGRGEKLFF. CDR3 DNA sequence: TGCGCCAGCAGTGAGTCGGGAAGAGGGGAAAAACTGTTTTTT.

The genes are TRBV5-1 and TRBJ2-2; D gene uncertain. Germline V gene lookup returns CDR1 SGHRS and CDR2 YFSETQ. Trimming cost V 6 bases and J 6 bases, with 12 bases left between them. CDR3 length: 13 amino acids. As DNA, the CDR3 is TGCGCCAGCACCGAGCCAGGCGCCGGGGAGCTGTTTTTT. Protein: CASTEPGAGELFF.